These T cell receptor beta chains were read from a single sample in a study of chemoradiotherapy in HPV16-positive cancers. Assay used: immunoSEQ multiplex PCR; TCRdb lists only in-frame clones, some missing. The table shows 25,000 to 30,000 clones, with over 90% occurring only once. Here the sequenced sample was blood, taken from a patient who underwent chemoradiotherapy. These receptors were collected from a human donor with HPV-associated anogenital cancer. Both conserved end residues are part of each CDR3. A D gene is named only where the DNA matches it firmly. Only part of the rows carry a size: once, few, many, or a class if the clone is expanded.

once,13,-,TRBJ1-2,TRBV5-6,CASSLGQNYGYTF,TGTGCCAGCAGCTTGGGGCAGAACTATGGCTACACCTTC
-,16,TRBD2,TRBJ2-2,TRBV7-2,CASSFLAGGYTGELFF,TGTGCCAGCAGCTTCCTAGCGGGGGGGTACACCGGGGAGCTGTTTTTT
-,13,-,TRBJ2-2,TRBV27,CASRRGGTGELFF,TGTGCCAGCCGGAGGGGTGGCACCGGGGAGCTGTTTTTT
few,12,-,TRBJ1-1,TRBV5-6,CASSFFQGEAFF,TGTGCCAGCAGCTTTTTTCAGGGGGAAGCTTTCTTT
few,13,-,TRBJ1-5,TRBV7-6,CASSLGPNQPQHF,TGTGCCAGCAGCTTAGGACCGAATCAGCCCCAGCATTTT
-,14,TRBD1,TRBJ2-4,TRBV6-6,CASSASGTGNIQYF,TGTGCCAGCAGTGCCTCCGGGACAGGCAACATTCAGTACTTC
-,14,-,TRBJ2-3,TRBV10-3,CAIRDSGSTDTQYF,TGTGCCATCAGAGACTCCGGGAGCACAGATACGCAGTATTTT
-,15,TRBD1,TRBJ2-7,TRBV4-3,CASSQEGTGDYEQYF,TGCGCCAGCAGCCAAGAAGGGACAGGGGACTACGAGCAGTACTTC
-,18,TRBD2,TRBJ2-3,TRBV7-3,CASSTRKGTSGGIDTQYF,TGTGCCAGCAGCACTAGGAAGGGGACTAGCGGGGGGATAGATACGCAGTATTTT
few,10,-,TRBJ2-7,TRBV20-1,CSAADRPQYF,TGCAGTGCTGCGGACCGACCCCAGTACTTC
-,13,-,TRBJ2-7,TRBV15,CATSRDTVHEQYF,TGTGCCACCAGCAGAGATACAGTACACGAGCAGTACTTC
few,14,-,TRBJ1-2,TRBV4-3,CASSRAGGYDGYTF,TGCGCCAGCAGCCGGGCCGGAGGGTACGATGGCTACACCTTC